This T cell receptor beta chain derives from a study of T cells in women clearing cervical HPV infection. Study context: With HLA typing for only a few women, HLA confounding remains possible. General study findings and limits: It is unknown whether associations predate infection; no effector/memory or HPV-specific sorting.

A remark on this clone: Its antigen is not known. The CDR3 end falls 3 residues outside the read, so it is completed with the germline J gene.

The table came from immunoSEQ multiplex PCR; TCRdb's copy has only in-frame clones and leaves some out. This table holds roughly 15,000 clones. Germline CDR1 DFQATT, CDR2 SNEGSKA (reference sequence). The J segment lost 5 bases and the V segment lost 6 bases, leaving 1 base of the junction unmatched. The CDR3 extends over 11 amino acids. Sequencing used blood buffy coat. The receptor's source is a woman between 18 and 75 years old with a cervical HPV16 infection that either progressed to CIN3+ or cleared (not recorded which). This chain joins TRBV20-1 and TRBJ2-1; 7 nucleotides align to TRBD2. The CDR3 loop reads CSAGGNNEQFF. CDR3 DNA, as far as it was read: TGCAGTGCGGGGGGGAACAATGAG.